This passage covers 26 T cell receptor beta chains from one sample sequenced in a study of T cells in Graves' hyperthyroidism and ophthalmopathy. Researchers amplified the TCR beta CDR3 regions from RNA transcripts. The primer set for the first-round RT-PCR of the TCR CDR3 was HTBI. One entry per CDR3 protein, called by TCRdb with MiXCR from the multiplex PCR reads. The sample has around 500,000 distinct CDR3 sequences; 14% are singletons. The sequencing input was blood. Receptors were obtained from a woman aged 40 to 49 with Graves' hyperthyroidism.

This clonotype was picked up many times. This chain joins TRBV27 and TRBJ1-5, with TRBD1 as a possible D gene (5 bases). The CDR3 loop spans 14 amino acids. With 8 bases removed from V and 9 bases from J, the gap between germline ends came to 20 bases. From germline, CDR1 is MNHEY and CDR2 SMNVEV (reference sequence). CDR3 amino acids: CASRGGSAALPQHF. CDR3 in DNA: TGTGCCAGCCGGGGCGGCAGCGCCGCATTGCCCCAGCATTTT.

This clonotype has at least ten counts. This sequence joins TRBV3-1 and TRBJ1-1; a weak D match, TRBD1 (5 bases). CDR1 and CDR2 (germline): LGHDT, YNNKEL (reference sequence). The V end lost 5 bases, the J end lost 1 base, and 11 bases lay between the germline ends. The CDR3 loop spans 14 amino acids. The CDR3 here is CASSYGGRNTEAFF. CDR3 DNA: TGTGCCAGCAGCTACGGGGGAAGGAACACTGAAGCTTTCTTT. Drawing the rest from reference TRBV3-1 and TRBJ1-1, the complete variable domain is DTAVSQTPKYLVTQMGNDKSIKCEQNLGHDTMYWYKQDSKKFLKIMFSYNNKELIINETVPNRFSPKSPDKAHLNLHINSLELGDSAVYFCASSYGGRNTEAFFGQGTRLTVV.

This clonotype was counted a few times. The CDR3 coding sequence is TGTGCCACCCGAGGGACCATCACAGATACGCAGTATTTT. This codes for CATRGTITDTQYF. The chain couples TRBV7-8 to TRBJ2-3; D might be TRBD1 or TRBD2, each matching 5 bases. This CDR3 spans 13 amino acids. In germline, CDR1 is SGHVS, CDR2 FQNEAQ. V was clipped by 10 bases and J by 2 bases, with 13 bases between them.

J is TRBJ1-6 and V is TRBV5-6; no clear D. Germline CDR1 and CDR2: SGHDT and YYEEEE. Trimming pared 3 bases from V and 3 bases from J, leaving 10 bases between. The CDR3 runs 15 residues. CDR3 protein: CASSSLDGYNSPLHF. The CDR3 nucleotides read TGTGCCAGCAGCTCCCTTGATGGCTATAATTCACCCCTCCACTTT. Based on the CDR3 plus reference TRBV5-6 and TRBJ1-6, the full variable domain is DAGVTQSPTHLIKTRGQQVTLRCSPKSGHDTVSWYQQALGQGPQFIFQYYEEEERQRGNFPDRFSGHQFPNYSSELNVNALLLGDSALYLCASSSLDGYNSPLHFGNGTRLTVT.

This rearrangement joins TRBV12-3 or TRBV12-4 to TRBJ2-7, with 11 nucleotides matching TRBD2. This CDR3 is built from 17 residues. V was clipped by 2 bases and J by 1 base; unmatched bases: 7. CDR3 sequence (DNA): TGTGCCAGCAGTTTAACCCCAACTAGCGGGAGTTCCTACGAGCAGTACTTC. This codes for CASSLTPTSGSSYEQYF.

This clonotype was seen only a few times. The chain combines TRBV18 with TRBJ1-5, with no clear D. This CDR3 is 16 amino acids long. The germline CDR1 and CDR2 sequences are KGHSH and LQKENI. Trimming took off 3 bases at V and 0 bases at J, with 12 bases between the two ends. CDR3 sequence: CASSPSTAVSNQPQHF. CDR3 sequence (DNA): TGTGCCAGCTCACCCTCAACGGCGGTTAGCAATCAGCCCCAGCATTTT. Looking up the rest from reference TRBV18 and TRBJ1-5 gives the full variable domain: NAGVMQNPRHLVRRRGQEARLRCSPMKGHSHVYWYRQLPEEGLKFMVYLQKENIIDESGMPKERFSAEFPKEGPSILRIQQVVRGDSAAYFCASSPSTAVSNQPQHFGDGTRLSIL.

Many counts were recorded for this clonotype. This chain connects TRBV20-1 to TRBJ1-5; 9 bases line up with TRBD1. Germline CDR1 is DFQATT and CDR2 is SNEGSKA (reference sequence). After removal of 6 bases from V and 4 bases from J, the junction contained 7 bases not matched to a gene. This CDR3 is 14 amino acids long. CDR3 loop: CSAVQGQGNQPQHF. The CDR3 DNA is TGCAGTGCAGTTCAGGGACAGGGTAATCAGCCCCAGCATTTT.

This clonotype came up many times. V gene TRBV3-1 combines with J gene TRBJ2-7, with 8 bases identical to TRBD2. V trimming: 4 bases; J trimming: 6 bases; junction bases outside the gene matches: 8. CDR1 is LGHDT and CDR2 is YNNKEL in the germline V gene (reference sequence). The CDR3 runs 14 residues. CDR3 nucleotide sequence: TGTGCCAGCAGCCCCTACGGGGGGGCTAGCGAGCAGTACTTC. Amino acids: CASSPYGGASEQYF.

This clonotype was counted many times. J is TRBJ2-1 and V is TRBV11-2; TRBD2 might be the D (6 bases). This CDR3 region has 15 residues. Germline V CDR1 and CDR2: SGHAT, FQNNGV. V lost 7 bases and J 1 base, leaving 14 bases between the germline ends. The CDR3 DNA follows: TGTGCCAGCACCGGGGCAGGACTATCCTACAATGAGCAGTTCTTC. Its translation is CASTGAGLSYNEQFF.

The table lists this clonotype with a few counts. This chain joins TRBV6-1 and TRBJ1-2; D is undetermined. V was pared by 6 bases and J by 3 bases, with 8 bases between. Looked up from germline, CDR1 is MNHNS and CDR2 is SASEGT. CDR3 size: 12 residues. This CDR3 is CASRKDYYGYTF. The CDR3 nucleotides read TGTGCCAGCAGAAAGGATTACTATGGCTACACCTTC.

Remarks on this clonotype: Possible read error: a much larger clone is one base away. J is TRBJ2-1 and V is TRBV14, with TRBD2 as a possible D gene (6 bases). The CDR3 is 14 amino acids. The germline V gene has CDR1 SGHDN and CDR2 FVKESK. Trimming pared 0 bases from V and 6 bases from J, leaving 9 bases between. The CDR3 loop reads CASSQEGGCNEQFF. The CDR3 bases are TGTGCCAGCAGCCAAGAGGGAGGCTGCAATGAGCAGTTCTTC. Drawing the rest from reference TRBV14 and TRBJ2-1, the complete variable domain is EAGVTQFPSHSVIEKGQTVTLRCDPISGHDNLYWYRRVMGKEIKFLLHFVKESKQDESGMPNNRFLAERTGGTYSTLKVQPAELEDSGVYFCASSQEGGCNEQFFGPGTRLTVL.

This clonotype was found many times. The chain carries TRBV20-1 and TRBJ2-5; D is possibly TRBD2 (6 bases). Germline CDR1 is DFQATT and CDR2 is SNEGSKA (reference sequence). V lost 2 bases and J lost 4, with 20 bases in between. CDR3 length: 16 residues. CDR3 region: CSARKVSGTWRETQYF. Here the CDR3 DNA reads TGCAGTGCTAGAAAGGTTAGCGGCACATGGCGAGAGACCCAGTACTTC.

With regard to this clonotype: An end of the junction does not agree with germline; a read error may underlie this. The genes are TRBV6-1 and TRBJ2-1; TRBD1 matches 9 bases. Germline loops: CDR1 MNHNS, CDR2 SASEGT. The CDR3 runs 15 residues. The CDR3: CTSRQTGGGFNEQFF. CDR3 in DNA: TGTACCAGCAGACAGACAGGGGGGGGCTTTAATGAGCAGTTCTTC.

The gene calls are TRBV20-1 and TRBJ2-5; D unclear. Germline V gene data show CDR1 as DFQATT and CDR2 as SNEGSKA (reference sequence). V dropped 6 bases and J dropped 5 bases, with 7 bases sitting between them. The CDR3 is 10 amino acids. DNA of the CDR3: TGCAGTGCCTTTACGGAGACCCAGTACTTC. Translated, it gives CSAFTETQYF.

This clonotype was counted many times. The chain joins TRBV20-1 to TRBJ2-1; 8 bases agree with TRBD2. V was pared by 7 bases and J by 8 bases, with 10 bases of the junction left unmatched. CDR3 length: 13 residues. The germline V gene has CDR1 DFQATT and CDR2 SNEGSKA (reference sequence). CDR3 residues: CSVQGLANYEQFF. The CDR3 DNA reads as TGCAGTGTACAAGGACTAGCCAACTATGAGCAGTTCTTC.

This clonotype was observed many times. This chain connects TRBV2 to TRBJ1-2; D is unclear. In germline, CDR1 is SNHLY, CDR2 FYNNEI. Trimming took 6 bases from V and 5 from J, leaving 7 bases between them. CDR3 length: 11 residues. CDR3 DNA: TGTGCCAGCAGCCCCACGTATGGCTACACCTTC. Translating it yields CASSPTYGYTF.

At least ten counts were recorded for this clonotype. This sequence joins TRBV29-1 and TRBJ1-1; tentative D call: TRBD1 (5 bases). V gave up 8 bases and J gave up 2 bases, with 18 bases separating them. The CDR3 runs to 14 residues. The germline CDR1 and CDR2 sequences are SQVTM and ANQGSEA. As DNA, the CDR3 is TGCAGCTTTGTGGGGGGTACAGGAAACACTGAAGCTTTCTTT. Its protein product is CSFVGGTGNTEAFF.

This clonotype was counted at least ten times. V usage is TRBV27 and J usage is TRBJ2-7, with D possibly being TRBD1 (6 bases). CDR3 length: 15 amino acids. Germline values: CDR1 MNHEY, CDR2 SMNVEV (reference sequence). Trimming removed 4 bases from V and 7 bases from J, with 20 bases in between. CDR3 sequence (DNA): TGTGCCAGCAGTTCATCAGGGACATTCTTGGGGGAGCAGTACTTC. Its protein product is CASSSSGTFLGEQYF.

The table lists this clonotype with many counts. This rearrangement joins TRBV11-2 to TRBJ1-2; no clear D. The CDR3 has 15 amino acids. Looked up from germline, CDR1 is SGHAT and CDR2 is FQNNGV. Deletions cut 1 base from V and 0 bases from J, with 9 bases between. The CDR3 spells CASSLGRAANYGYTF. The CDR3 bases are TGTGCCAGCAGCTTAGGGCGCGCAGCTAACTATGGCTACACCTTC.

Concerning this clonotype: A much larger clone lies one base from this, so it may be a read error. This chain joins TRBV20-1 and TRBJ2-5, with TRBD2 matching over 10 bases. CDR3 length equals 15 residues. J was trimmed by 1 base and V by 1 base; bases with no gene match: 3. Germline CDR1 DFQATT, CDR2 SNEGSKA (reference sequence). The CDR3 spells CSARGTSGGQETQYF. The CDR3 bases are TGCAGTGCTAGAGGGACTAGCGGAGGCCAAGAGACCCAGTACTTC.

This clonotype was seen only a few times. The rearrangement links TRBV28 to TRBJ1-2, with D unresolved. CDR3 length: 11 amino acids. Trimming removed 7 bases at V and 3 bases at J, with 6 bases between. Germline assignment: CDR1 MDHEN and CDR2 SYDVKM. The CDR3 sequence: CASTRYYGYTF. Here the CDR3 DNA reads TGTGCCAGCACCAGGTACTATGGCTACACCTTC.

Here the CDR3 reads CASSVMISGSLSSYNEQFF. In nucleotides, the CDR3 is TGTGCCAGCAGCGTAATGATTAGCGGGAGCCTCAGCTCCTACAATGAGCAGTTCTTC. The chain couples TRBV5-4 to TRBJ2-1; the match to TRBD2 covers 9 bases. Trimming removed 4 bases from V and 0 bases from J; junction bases left unmatched: 14. The V gene's germline CDR1 is SGHNT and CDR2 YYREEE (reference sequence). The CDR3 is 19 residues long.

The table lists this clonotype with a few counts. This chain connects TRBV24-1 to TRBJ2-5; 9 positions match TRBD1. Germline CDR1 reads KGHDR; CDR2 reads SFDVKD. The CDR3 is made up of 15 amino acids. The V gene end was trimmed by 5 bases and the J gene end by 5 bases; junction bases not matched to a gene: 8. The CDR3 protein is CATSGPGQGPETQYF. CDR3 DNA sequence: TGTGCCACCAGTGGACCGGGACAGGGCCCCGAGACCCAGTACTTC.

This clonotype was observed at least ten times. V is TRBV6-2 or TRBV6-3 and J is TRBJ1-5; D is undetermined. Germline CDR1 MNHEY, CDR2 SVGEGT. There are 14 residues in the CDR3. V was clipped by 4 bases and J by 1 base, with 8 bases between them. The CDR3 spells CASSWSTSNQPQHF. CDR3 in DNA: TGTGCCAGCAGTTGGAGTACGAGCAATCAGCCCCAGCATTTT.

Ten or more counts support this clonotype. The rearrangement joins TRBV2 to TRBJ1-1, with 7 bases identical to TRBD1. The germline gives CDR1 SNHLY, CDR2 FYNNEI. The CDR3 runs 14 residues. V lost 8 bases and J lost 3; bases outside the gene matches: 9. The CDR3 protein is CASARDSSYTEAFF. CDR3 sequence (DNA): TGTGCCAGCGCTAGGGACAGTTCTTACACTGAAGCTTTCTTT.

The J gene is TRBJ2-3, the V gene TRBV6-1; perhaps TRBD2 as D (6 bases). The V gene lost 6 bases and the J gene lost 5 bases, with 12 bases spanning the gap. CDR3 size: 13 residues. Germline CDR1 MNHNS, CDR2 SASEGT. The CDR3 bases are TGTGCCAGCAGCGGGAGTTCTAGAGATACGCAGTATTTT. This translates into CASSGSSRDTQYF.